A selection of T cell receptor beta chains follows, all from one sample in a study of tumor-infiltrating lymphocytes in primary liver carcinoma. Each CDR3 protein is one row after TCRdb ran MiXCR on the multiplex PCR reads. This sample has fewer than 80,000 distinct CDR3 sequences; around 66% occur once, and the top ten carry roughly 28%. Sequenced material: tumor-adjacent normal liver tissue. The receptors here all came from a man in his forties with primary liver carcinoma and hepatitis B virus infection. CDR3s include the opening cysteine and the closing phenylalanine or tryptophan. A D gene is named only where the DNA matches it firmly. Some rows mark clone size as missing; the rest say once, few, many or name a class of expanded clone.

abundance	v_gene	d_gene	j_gene	CDR3nt	CDR3aa
-	TRBV11-2	-	TRBJ2-5	TGTGCCAGTAGCTCAGCGAGGCTAGCCATGGGAAAAAAAGAGACCCAGTACTTC	CASSSARLAMGKKETQYF
-	TRBV28	TRBD1	TRBJ1-1	TGTGCCAGCAGTTTACGGGACAGGGACATTGAGGCTTTCTTT	CASSLRDRDIEAFF
-	TRBV7-8	TRBD2	TRBJ2-1	TGCGCCAGCGGCATGACTAGCCGGGAGCAGTTCTTC	CASGMTSREQFF
-	TRBV6-2/TRBV6-3	TRBD1	TRBJ2-3	TGTGCCAGCAGCTTCGTGGGACAGGGGACAATGGATACACAGTATTTT	CASSFVGQGTMDTQYF
many	TRBV11-2	-	TRBJ2-2	TGTGCCAGCAGCCATGTCCGGGGGAGGACCGGGGAGCTGTTTTTT	CASSHVRGRTGELFF
many	TRBV10-3	-	TRBJ1-2	TGTGCCATCAGTGAGGCCAGAAACTATGGCTACACCTTC	CAISEARNYGYTF
-	TRBV7-8	TRBD2	TRBJ2-6	TGTGCCAGCAGTCTTCCGGGACTATACTTTTCTGGGGCCAACGTCCTGACTTTC	CASSLPGLYFSGANVLTF
-	TRBV6-5	TRBD1	TRBJ2-7	TGTGCTGGCAGGCCCGGACAGGCAGTATCCTTTTACGAGCAGTACTTC	CAGRPGQAVSFYEQYF
medium-sized	TRBV12-3/TRBV12-4	-	TRBJ2-2	TGTGCCAGCAGCGCCGGGACTCCCGTCATAGGTACCGGGGAGCTGTTTTTT	CASSAGTPVIGTGELFF
-	TRBV29-1	-	TRBJ2-3	TGCAGCGTTGAAGTTATGGGCCCGATCGGTACGCAGTATTTT	CSVEVMGPIGTQYF
-	TRBV4-2	TRBD2	TRBJ2-5	TGTACCAGCAGTCAGTCTAGGACTAGCGGGGCGGGGGTAAACTTC	CTSSQSRTSGAGVNF
many	TRBV6-2/TRBV6-3	-	TRBJ2-1	TGTGCCAGCAATGGACCTTACAATGAGCAGTTCTTC	CASNGPYNEQFF
-	TRBV10-3	TRBD2	TRBJ2-6	TGTGCCATCTGTGAGTCGCTTAGCGGGCCCTCTGGGGCCAACGTCCTGACTTTC	CAICESLSGPSGANVLTF
-	TRBV12-3/TRBV12-4	-	TRBJ2-5	TGTACCAGCAGTTTAGGGTTCAATACCCAGTACTTC	CTSSLGFNTQYF
many	TRBV5-1	TRBD2	TRBJ2-1	TGCGCCAGCAGCGGGAAGGTAGCGGGGGCCTACAATGAGCAGTTCTTC	CASSGKVAGAYNEQFF
-	TRBV6-5	-	TRBJ1-5	TGTGCCAGCAGTTCCAAACCGGATCAGCCTCAGCATTTT	CASSSKPDQPQHF
many	TRBV29-1	-	TRBJ2-7	TGCAGCGTTGGCAAAGAGGCGTCCTACGAGCAGTACTTC	CSVGKEASYEQYF
-	TRBV4-1	-	TRBJ2-2	TGCGCCAGCAGCCAAGACCTCCAGGGGGGGCACGGGGAACTGTTTTTT	CASSQDLQGGHGELFF
-	TRBV6-5	TRBD2	TRBJ2-5	TGTGCCAGTAGTGGCGGACTAGCGGGACATAAAGAGACCCAGTACTTC	CASSGGLAGHKETQYF
-	TRBV6-2/TRBV6-3	TRBD1	TRBJ2-1	TGTGCCAGCAGCCCCGGGACAGGGACTCCCATCTCCTACAATGAGCAGTTCTTC	CASSPGTGTPISYNEQFF
-	TRBV5-4	-	TRBJ2-2	TGTGCCAGCAGCCCCACCAGGGAGCTGTTTTTT	CASSPTRELFF
-	TRBV6-5	TRBD1	TRBJ2-1	TGTGCCAGTAGTGGACAGGGGAACAATGAGCAGCTCTTC	CASSGQGNNEQLF
-	TRBV29-1	TRBD2	TRBJ2-2	TGCAGCGTTGGGACTAGCGCGGCAAACGCCGGGGAGCTGTTTTTT	CSVGTSAANAGELFF
many	TRBV11-1	TRBD2	TRBJ2-4	TGTGCCAGCAGCTTTCCCGGGGCTAGCGGGAACAAAAACATTCAGTACTTC	CASSFPGASGNKNIQYF
-	TRBV29-1	-	TRBJ2-5	TGCAGCGTCGGGGCTTGGGGACCCCAGGAGACCCAGTACTTC	CSVGAWGPQETQYF
-	TRBV4-1	-	TRBJ2-3	TGCACCAGCAGCCAACACAACGCGCCCGTGGCCCAGTATTTT	CTSSQHNAPVAQYF
few	TRBV6-5	-	TRBJ1-5	TGTGCCAGCAGTTACGGCCAGGGAGGCAATCAGCCCCAGCATTTT	CASSYGQGGNQPQHF
many	TRBV29-1	TRBD1	TRBJ2-2	TGCAGCGTTGAAGATCGGCAGGGGGCATATACCGGGGAGCTGTTTTTT	CSVEDRQGAYTGELFF
-	TRBV4-1	-	TRBJ2-1	TGCGCCGGCAGCCAACGCTTAAATGGCTACCAGGACTACAATGAGCAGTTCTTC	CAGSQRLNGYQDYNEQFF
once	TRBV11-1	-	TRBJ2-1	TGTGCCAGCAGCGAGGTAGTGTGTAAGCAGATCTTC	CASSEVVCKQIF
-	TRBV11-2	TRBD1	TRBJ2-6	TGTGTCAGCAGCATGGGGGGAGACAGGGGCATTTCCCTCTCTGTGGCCAACGTCCTGACTTTC	CVSSMGGDRGISLSVANVLTF
-	TRBV6-2/TRBV6-3	-	TRBJ2-7	TGTATCAGCAGTGAGGGACGGACTCCGGTCGAGCAGTACTTC	CISSEGRTPVEQYF
-	TRBV11-2	-	TRBJ2-5	TGTGCCAACAGTCTAGAGCGTGTGGCCCAGTACTTC	CANSLERVAQYF
-	TRBV6-1	-	TRBJ2-7	TGCGCCAGCAGTGTTACCAGAGGTTCCTACGAGCAGTACTTC	CASSVTRGSYEQYF
-	TRBV29-1	-	TRBJ2-1	TGCAGCGTCGCCACGCTTAGGCACTGGTCCCGTCATGAGCAGTTCTTC	CSVATLRHWSRHEQFF
-	TRBV10-3	TRBD2	TRBJ2-3	TGTGCAATCAGGCACACTAGCGGGGCTAGCACAGGTACGCAGTATTTC	CAIRHTSGASTGTQYF
once	TRBV29-1	TRBD2	TRBJ2-1	TGCAGCGTGGCCGGGACTAGTCTCAATGAGCAGTTCTTC	CSVAGTSLNEQFF
-	TRBV29-1	TRBD2	TRBJ2-1	TGCAGCGTTGAAGGCGCAGGGCTAGCGGGAGCATCCTACAATGAGCAGTTCTTC	CSVEGAGLAGASYNEQFF
-	TRBV11-2	-	TRBJ2-1	TGTGTCAGCAGCTCTGACAGGGAGCAGTTCTTC	CVSSSDREQFF
-	TRBV6-1	-	TRBJ1-3	TGTGCTAGCGGGGAACGCGGCTCTGGAAACACCATATATTTT	CASGERGSGNTIYF
once	TRBV5-1	TRBD1	TRBJ2-1	TGCGCCAGCTGCTTCGCCCGGGACAGCAATGAGCAGATCTTC	CASCFARDSNEQIF
few	TRBV5-4	TRBD2	TRBJ2-7	TGTACTAGCAGCTGGGACTATAGACCCTACGAGCAGTACTTC	CTSSWDYRPYEQYF
many	TRBV28	TRBD1	TRBJ1-2	TGTGCCAGCACCCCGGGGACAGCTTCTAACTATGGCTACACCTTC	CASTPGTASNYGYTF
-	TRBV2	-	TRBJ2-5	TGTGTCAGCAGTGCCTTACAGGGTATACCATTCGGTACCCAGTACTTC	CVSSALQGIPFGTQYF
many	TRBV28	-	TRBJ1-2	TGTGCCAGCAGCTATCGATCCTATGGCTACACCTTC	CASSYRSYGYTF
-	TRBV5-1	TRBD1	TRBJ1-4	TGCGCCAGCAGGTACGGACAGGGGCTAAATGAAAAACTGTTTTTT	CASRYGQGLNEKLFF
-	TRBV5-6	TRBD2	TRBJ2-5	TGTGCCAGCAGCTTGGTCGGGAGGGAGGGCCGAGAGACCCAGTGCTTC	CASSLVGREGRETQCF
-	TRBV6-6	-	TRBJ1-4	TGTGCCGGCAGTTCCGTTGGGCGGGACAATGAAAAACCGTTTTTT	CAGSSVGRDNEKPFF
-	TRBV11-2	TRBD1	TRBJ1-2	TGTTCCAGAAGCTATATAGGGGGCTCCTCCCCTGGCTACACCTTC	CSRSYIGGSSPGYTF
-	TRBV4-1	-	TRBJ2-7	TGCACCAGCAGCCAAGAAGGTCTAGCGTCCTACGAGCAGCACTTC	CTSSQEGLASYEQHF
-	TRBV29-1	-	TRBJ2-4	TGTAGCGTTGAAAGGAGCGATGAAGGAGCCAAAAACATTCAGTACTTC	CSVERSDEGAKNIQYF
-	TRBV29-1	-	TRBJ2-5	TGCTGCGTCTACTTAATGGCGGGACGTAAGACCCAGTACTTC	CCVYLMAGRKTQYF
many	TRBV6-2/TRBV6-3	-	TRBJ1-2	TGTGCCAGCAGCTCCGGACCAATGAACTATGGCTACACCTTC	CASSSGPMNYGYTF
-	TRBV12-3/TRBV12-4	TRBD1	TRBJ2-7	TGCGCCGGCAGTTCGGACAGGGACGAGCAGTACTTC	CAGSSDRDEQYF
-	TRBV7-9	TRBD2	TRBJ2-5	TGTGTCAGCAGCTCACCGGGGACTAGCGGGAGGTACCAAGAGACCCAGTACTTC	CVSSSPGTSGRYQETQYF